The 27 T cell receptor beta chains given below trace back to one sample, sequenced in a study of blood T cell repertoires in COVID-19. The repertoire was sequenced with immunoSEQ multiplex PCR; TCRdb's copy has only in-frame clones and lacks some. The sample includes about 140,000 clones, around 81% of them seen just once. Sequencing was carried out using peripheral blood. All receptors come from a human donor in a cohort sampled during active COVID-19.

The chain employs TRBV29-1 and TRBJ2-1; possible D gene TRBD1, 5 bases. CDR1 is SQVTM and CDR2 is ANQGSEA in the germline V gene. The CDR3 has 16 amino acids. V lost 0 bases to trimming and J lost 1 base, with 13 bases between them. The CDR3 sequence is CSVEDPRVESYNEQFF. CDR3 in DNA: TGCAGCGTTGAAGATCCCAGGGTGGAATCCTACAATGAGCAGTTCTTC.

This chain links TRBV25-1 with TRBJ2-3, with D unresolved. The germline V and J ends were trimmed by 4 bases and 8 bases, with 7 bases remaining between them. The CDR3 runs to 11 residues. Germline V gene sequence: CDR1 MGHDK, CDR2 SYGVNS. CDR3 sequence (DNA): TGTGCCAGCAGTGCCTTCGGTACGCAGTATTTT. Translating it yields CASSAFGTQYF.

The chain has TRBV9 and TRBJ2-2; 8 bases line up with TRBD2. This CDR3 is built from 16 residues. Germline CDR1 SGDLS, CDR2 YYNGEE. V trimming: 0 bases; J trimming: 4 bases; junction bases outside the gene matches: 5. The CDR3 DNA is TGTGCCAGCAGCGTAGTCGGTCGGGGGGGCACCGGGGAGCTGTTTTTT. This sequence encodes CASSVVGRGGTGELFF.

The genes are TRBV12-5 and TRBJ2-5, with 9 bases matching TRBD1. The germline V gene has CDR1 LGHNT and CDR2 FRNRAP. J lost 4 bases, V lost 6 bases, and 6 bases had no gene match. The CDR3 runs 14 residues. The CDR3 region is CASGNRGRTETQYF. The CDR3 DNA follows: TGTGCTAGTGGCAACAGGGGGCGCACAGAGACCCAGTACTTC.

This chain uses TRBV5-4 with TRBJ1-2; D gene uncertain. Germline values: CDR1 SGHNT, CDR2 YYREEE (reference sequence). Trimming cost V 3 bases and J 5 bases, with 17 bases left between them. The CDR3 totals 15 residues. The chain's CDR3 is CASSSAVNSHYGYTF. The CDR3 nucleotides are TGTGCCAGCAGCTCGGCAGTGAACAGCCATTATGGCTACACCTTC. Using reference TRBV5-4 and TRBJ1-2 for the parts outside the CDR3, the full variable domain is ETGVTQSPTHLIKTRGQQVTLRCSSQSGHNTVSWYQQALGQGPQFIFQYYREEENGRGNFPPRFSGLQFPNYSSELNVNALELDDSALYLCASSSAVNSHYGYTFGSGTRLTVV.

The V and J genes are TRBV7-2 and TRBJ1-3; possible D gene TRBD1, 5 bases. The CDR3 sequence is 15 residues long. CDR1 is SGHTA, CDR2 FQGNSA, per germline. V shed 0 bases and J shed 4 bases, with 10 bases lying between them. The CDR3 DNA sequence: TGTGCCAGCAGCTTAGCCCGGACATTAGGAAACACCATATATTTT. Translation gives CASSLARTLGNTIYF.

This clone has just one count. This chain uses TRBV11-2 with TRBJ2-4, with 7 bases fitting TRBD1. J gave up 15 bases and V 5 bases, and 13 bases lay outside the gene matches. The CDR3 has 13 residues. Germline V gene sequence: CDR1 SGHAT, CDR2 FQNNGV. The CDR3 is CASSGSDRVVGYF. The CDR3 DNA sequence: TGTGCCAGCAGCGGCAGTGACAGGGTGGTTGGGTACTTC.

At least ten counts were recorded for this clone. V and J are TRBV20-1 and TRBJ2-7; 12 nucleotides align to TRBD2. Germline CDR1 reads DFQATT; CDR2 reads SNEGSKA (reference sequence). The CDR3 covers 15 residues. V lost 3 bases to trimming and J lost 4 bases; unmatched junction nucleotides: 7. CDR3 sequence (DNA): TGCAGTGCTAGTGACGGGACTAGCGGGCGTTACGAGCAGTACTTC. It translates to CSASDGTSGRYEQYF.

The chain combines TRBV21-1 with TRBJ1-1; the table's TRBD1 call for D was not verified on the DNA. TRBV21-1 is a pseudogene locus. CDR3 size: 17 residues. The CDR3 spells CASSTTSDRDHNTEAFF. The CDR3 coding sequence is TGTGCCAGCAGCACGACCTCGGACAGGGACCATAACACTGAAGCTTTCTTT.

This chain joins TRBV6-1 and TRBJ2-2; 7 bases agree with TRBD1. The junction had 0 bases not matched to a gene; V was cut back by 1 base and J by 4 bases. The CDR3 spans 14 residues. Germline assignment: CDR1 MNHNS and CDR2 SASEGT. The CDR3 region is CASSEGTGTGELFF. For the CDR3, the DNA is TGTGCCAGCAGTGAAGGGACAGGCACCGGGGAGCTGTTTTTT.

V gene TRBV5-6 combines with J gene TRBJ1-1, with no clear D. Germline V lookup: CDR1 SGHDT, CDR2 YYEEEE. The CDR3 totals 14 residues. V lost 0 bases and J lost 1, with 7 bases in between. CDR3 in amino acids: CASSLGGRNTEAFF. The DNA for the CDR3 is TGTGCCAGCAGCTTGGGAGGGCGGAACACTGAAGCTTTCTTT.

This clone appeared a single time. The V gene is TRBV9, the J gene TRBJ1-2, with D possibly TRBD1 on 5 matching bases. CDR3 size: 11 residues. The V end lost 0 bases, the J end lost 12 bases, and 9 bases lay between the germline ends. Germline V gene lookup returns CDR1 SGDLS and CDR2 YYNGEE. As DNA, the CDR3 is TGTGCCAGCAGCGTAGGGGGCGGTGACACCTTC. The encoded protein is CASSVGGGDTF.

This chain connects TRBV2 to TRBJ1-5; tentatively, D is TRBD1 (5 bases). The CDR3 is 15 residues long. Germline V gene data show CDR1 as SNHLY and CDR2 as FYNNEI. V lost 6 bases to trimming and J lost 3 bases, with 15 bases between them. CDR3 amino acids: CASREWGGVNQPQHF. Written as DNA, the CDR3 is TGTGCCAGCAGGGAATGGGGGGGAGTCAATCAGCCCCAGCATTTT. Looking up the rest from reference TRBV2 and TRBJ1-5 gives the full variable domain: EPEVTQTPSHQVTQMGQEVILRCVPISNHLYFYWYRQILGQKVEFLVSFYNNEISEKSEIFDDQFSVERPDGSNFTLKIRSTKLEDSAMYFCASREWGGVNQPQHFGDGTRLSIL.

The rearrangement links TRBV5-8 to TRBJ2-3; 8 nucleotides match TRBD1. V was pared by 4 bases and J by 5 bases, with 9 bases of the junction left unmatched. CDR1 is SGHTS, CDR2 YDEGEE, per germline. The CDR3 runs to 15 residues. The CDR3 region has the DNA TGTGCCAGCAGCCTCCCCAGGGGGCTGATAGATACGCAGTATTTT. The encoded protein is CASSLPRGLIDTQYF.

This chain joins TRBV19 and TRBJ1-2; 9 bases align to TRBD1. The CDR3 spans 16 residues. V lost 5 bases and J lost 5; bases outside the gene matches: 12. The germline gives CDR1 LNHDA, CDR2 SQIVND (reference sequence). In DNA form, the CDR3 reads TGTGCCAGTAGTGACAGGGGGGCGTTTATGCCGTATGGCTACACCTTC. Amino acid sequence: CASSDRGAFMPYGYTF.

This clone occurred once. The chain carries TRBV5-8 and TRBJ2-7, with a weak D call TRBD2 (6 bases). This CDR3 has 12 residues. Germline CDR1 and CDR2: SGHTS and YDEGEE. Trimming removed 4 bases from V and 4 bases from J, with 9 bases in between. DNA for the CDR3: TGTGCCAGCAGCCGACGGGGGTACGAGCAGTACTTC. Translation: CASSRRGYEQYF. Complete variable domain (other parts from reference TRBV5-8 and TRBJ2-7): EAGVTQSPTHLIKTRGQQATLRCSPISGHTSVYWYQQALGLGLQFLLWYDEGEERNRGNFPPRFSGRQFPNYSSELNVNALELEDSALYLCASSRRGYEQYFGPGTRLTVT.

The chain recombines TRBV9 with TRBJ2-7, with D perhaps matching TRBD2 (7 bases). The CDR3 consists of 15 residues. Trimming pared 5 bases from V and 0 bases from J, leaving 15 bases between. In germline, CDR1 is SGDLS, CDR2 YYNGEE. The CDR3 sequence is CASRRGGPYSYEQYF. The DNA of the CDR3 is TGTGCCAGCAGGAGGGGGGGGCCCTACTCCTACGAGCAGTACTTC.

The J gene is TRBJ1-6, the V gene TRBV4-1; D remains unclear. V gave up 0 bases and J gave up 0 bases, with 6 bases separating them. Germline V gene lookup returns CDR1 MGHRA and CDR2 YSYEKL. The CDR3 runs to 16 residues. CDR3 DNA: TGCGCCAGCAGCCAAGATGGGAGCTCCTATAATTCACCCCTCCACTTT. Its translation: CASSQDGSSYNSPLHF.

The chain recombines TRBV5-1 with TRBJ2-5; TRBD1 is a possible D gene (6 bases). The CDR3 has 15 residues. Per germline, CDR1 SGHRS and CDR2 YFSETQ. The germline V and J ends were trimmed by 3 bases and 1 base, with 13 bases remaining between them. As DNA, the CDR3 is TGCGCCAGCAGCTGGGGAGACAGGAGCCAAGAGACCCAGTACTTC. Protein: CASSWGDRSQETQYF.

The CDR3 spells CASRRTGGLYGYTF. The CDR3, as DNA: TGTGCCAGCAGAAGAACAGGGGGCCTCTATGGCTACACCTTC. The V and J genes are TRBV28 and TRBJ1-2, with 9 bases matching TRBD1. This CDR3 is 14 amino acids long. J gave up 4 bases and V 6 bases, and 6 bases lay outside the gene matches. Germline values: CDR1 MDHEN, CDR2 SYDVKM.

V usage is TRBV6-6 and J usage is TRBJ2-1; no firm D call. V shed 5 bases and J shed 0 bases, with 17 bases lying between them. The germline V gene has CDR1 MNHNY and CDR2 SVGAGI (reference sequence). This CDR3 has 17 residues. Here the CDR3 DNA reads TGTGCCAGCAGTCCTACCATCTTACGTTACTCCTACAATGAGCAGTTCTTC. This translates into CASSPTILRYSYNEQFF.

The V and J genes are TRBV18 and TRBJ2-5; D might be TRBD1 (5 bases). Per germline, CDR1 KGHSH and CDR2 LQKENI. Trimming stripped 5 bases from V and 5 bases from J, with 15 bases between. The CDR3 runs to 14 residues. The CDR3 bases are TGTGCCAGCTCAACAGACGGGTCAGGGGAGACCCAGTACTTC. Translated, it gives CASSTDGSGETQYF.

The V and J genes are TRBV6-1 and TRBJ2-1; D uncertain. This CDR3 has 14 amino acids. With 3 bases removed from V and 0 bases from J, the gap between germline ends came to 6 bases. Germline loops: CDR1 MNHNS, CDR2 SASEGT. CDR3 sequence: CASSDGRSYNEQFF. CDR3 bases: TGTGCCAGCAGTGACGGTCGCTCCTACAATGAGCAGTTCTTC.

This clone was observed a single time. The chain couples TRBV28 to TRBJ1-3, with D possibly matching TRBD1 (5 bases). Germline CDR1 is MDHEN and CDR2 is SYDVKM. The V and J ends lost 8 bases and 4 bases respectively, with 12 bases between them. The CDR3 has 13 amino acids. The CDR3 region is CASLSGPGNTIYF. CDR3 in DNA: TGTGCCAGCCTGTCAGGGCCAGGAAACACCATATATTTT.

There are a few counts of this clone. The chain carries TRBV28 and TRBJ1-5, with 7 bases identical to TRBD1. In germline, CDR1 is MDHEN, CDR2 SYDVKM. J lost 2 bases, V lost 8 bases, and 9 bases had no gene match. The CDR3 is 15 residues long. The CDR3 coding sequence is TGTGCCAGCCTTAGAAGGGGGCGAGGCAATCAGCCCCAGCATTTT. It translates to CASLRRGRGNQPQHF.

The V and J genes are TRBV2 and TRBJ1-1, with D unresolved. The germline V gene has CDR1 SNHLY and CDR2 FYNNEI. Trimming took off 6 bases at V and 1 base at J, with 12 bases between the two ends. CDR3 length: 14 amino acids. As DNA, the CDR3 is TGTGCCAGCAGAGTTATTTCGGGGAACACTGAAGCTTTCTTT. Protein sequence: CASRVISGNTEAFF.

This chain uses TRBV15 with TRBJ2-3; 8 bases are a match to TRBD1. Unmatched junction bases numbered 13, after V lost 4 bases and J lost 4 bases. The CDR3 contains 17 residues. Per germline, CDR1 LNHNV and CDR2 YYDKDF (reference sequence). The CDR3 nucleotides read TGTGCCACCAGCACGGGGGAGGCCAGGGGGCTTCCAGATACGCAGTATTTT. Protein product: CATSTGEARGLPDTQYF. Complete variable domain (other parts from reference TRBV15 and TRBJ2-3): DAMVIQNPRYQVTQFGKPVTLSCSQTLNHNVMYWYQQKSSQAPKLLFHYYDKDFNNEADTPDNFQSRRPNTSFCFLDIRSPGLGDTAMYLCATSTGEARGLPDTQYFGPGTRLTVL.